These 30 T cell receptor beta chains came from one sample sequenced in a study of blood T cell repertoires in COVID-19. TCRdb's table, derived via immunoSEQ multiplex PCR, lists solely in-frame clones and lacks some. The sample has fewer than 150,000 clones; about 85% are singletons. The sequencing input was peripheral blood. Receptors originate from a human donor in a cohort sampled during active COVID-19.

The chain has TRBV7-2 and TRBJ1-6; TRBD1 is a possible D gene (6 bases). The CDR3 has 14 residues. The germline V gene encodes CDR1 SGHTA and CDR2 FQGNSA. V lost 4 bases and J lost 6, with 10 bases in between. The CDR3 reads CASSSDSFNSPLHF. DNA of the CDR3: TGTGCCAGCAGCTCGGACAGCTTTAATTCACCCCTCCACTTT. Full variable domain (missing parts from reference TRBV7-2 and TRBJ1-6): GAGVSQSPSNKVTEKGKDVELRCDPISGHTALYWYRQSLGQGLEFLIYFQGNSAPDKSGLPSDRFSAERTGGSVSTLTIQRTQQEDSAVYLCASSSDSFNSPLHFGNGTRLTVT.

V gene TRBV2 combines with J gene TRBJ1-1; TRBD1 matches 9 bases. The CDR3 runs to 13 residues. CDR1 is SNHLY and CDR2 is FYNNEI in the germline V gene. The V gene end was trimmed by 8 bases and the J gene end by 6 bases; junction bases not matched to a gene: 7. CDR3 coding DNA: TGTGCCAGCTCTGGACAGGGGACCGCTGAAGCTTTCTTT. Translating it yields CASSGQGTAEAFF.

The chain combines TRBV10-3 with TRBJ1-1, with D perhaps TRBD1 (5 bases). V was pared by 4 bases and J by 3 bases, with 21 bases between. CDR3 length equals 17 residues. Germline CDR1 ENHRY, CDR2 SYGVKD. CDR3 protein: CAISVAGRGVLDTEAFF. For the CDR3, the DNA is TGTGCCATCAGTGTAGCAGGGCGGGGGGTATTAGACACTGAAGCTTTCTTT.

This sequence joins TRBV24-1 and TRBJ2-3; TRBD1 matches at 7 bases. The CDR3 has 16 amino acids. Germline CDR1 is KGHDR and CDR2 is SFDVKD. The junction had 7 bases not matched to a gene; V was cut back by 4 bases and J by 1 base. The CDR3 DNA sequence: TGTGCCACCAGTGACGCCCGACAGGGCCGCACAGATACGCAGTATTTT. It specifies CATSDARQGRTDTQYF.

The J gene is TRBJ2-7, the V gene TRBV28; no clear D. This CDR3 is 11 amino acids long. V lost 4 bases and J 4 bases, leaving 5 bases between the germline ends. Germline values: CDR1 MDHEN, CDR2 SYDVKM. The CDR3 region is CASSSAYEQYF. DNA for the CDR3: TGTGCCAGCAGTTCCGCGTACGAGCAGTACTTC.

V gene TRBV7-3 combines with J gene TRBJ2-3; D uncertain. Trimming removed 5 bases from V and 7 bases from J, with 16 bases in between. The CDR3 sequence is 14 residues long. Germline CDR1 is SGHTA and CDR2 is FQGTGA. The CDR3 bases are TGTGCCAGCAGCCCTTCTTCGCGGCCGTATACGCAGTATTTT. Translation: CASSPSSRPYTQYF. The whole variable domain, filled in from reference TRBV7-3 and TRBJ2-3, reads GAGVSQTPSNKVTEKGKYVELRCDPISGHTALYWYRQSLGQGPEFLIYFQGTGAADDSGLPNDRFFAVRPEGSVSTLKIQRTERGDSAVYLCASSPSSRPYTQYFGPGTRLTVL.

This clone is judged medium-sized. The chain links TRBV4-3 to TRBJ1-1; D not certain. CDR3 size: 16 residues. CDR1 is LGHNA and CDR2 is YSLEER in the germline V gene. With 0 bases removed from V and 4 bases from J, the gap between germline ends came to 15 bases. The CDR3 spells CASSQDSGGVGTEAFF. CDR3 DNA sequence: TGCGCCAGCAGCCAAGATAGTGGTGGAGTGGGCACTGAAGCTTTCTTT.

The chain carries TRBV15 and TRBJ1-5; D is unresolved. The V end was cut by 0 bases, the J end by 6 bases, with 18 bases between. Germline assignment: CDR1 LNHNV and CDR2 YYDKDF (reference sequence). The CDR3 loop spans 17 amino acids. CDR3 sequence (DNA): TGTGCCACCAGCAGAGATGGGAGGTCGACGGTAGGTCAGCCCCAGCATTTT. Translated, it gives CATSRDGRSTVGQPQHF.

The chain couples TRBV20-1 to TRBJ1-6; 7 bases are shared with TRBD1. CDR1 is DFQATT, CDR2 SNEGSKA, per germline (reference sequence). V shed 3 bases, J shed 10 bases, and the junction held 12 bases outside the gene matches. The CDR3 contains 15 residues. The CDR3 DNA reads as TGCAGTGCTAGTGGGGAGGACAGGACTGAGTCACCCCTCCACTTT. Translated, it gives CSASGEDRTESPLHF.

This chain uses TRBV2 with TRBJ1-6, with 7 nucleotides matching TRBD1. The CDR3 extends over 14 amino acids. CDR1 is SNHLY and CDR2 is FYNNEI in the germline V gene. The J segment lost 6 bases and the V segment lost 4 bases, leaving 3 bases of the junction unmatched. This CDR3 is CASSVQGLNSPLHF. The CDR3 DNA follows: TGTGCCAGCAGTGTACAGGGGCTTAATTCACCCCTCCACTTT.

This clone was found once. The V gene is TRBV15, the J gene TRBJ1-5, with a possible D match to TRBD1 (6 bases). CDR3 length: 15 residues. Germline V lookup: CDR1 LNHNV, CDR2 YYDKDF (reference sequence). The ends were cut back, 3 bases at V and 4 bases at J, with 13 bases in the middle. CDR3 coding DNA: TGTGCCACCAGCAGGGACAGCCGAGAGAATCAGCCCCAGCATTTT. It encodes CATSRDSRENQPQHF. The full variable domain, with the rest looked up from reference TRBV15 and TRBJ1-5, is DAMVIQNPRYQVTQFGKPVTLSCSQTLNHNVMYWYQQKSSQAPKLLFHYYDKDFNNEADTPDNFQSRRPNTSFCFLDIRSPGLGDTAMYLCATSRDSRENQPQHFGDGTRLSIL.

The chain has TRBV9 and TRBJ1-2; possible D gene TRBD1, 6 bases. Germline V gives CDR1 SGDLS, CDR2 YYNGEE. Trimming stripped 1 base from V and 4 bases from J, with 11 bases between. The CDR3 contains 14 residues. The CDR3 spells CASSVNRESYGYTF. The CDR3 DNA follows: TGTGCCAGCAGCGTAAACAGGGAGAGCTATGGCTACACCTTC.

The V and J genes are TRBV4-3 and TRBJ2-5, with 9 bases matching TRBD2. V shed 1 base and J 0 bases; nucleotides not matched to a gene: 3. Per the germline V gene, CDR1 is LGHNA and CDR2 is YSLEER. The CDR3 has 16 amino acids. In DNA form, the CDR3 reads TGCGCCAGCAGCCAAGGCGGGGGGGGATACCAAGAGACCCAGTACTTC. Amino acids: CASSQGGGGYQETQYF.

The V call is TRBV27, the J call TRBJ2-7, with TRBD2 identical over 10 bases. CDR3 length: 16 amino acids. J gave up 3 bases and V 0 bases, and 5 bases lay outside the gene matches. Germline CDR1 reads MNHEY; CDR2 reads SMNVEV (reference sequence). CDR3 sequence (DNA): TGTGCCAGCAGTTTATCGAGCGGGGGGGCCCTCTACGAGCAGTACTTC. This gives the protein CASSLSSGGALYEQYF.

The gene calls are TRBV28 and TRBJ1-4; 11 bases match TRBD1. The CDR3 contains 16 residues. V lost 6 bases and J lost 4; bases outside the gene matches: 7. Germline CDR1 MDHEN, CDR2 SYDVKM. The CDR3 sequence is CASSLRTGGLNEKLFF. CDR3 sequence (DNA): TGTGCCAGCAGCCTGAGGACAGGGGGCCTTAATGAAAAACTGTTTTTT. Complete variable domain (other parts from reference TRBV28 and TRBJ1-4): DVKVTQSSRYLVKRTGEKVFLECVQDMDHENMFWYRQDPGLGLRLIYFSYDVKMKEKGDIPEGYSVSREKKERFSLILESASTNQTSMYLCASSLRTGGLNEKLFFGSGTQLSVL.

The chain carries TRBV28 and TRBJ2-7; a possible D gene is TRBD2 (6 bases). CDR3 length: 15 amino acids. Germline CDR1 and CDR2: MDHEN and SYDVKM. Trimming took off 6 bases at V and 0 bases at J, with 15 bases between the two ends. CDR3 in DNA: TGTGCCAGCAGCCGCCCGGGGGTTAGCTCCTACGAGCAGTACTTC. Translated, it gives CASSRPGVSSYEQYF.

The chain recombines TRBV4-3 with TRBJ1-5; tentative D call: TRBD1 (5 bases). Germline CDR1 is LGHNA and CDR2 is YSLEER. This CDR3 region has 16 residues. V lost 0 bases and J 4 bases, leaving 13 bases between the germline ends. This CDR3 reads CASSQDSGLGNQPQHF. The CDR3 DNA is TGCGCCAGCAGCCAAGATTCAGGGCTGGGGAATCAGCCCCAGCATTTT.

This chain's CDR3 is CASSERGQGPYEQYF. In DNA form, the CDR3 reads TGTGCCAGCAGCGAGAGGGGACAGGGTCCGTACGAGCAGTACTTC. The chain is built from TRBV9 and TRBJ2-7; the match to TRBD1 covers 9 bases. The CDR3 is 15 residues long. Germline V CDR1 and CDR2: SGDLS, YYNGEE. V lost 3 bases to trimming and J lost 4 bases; unmatched junction nucleotides: 8.

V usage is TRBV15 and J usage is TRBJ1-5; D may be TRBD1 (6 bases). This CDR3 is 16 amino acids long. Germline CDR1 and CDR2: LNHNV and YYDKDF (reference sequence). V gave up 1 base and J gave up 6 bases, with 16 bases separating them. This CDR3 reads CATSRGARGATQPQHF. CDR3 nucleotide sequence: TGTGCCACCAGCAGAGGGGCCAGGGGAGCGACTCAGCCCCAGCATTTT.

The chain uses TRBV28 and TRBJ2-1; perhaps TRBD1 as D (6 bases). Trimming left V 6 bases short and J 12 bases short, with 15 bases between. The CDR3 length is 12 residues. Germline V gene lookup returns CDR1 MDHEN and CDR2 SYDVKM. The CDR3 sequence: CASSSTGTTQFF. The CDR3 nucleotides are TGTGCCAGCAGCTCGACAGGAACGACGCAGTTCTTC.

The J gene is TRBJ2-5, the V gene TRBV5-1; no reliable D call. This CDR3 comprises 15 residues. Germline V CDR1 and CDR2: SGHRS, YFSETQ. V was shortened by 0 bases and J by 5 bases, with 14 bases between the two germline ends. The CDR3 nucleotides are TGCGCCAGCAGCTTGGCGGGTGTGGGTATTGAGACCCAGTACTTC. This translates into CASSLAGVGIETQYF.

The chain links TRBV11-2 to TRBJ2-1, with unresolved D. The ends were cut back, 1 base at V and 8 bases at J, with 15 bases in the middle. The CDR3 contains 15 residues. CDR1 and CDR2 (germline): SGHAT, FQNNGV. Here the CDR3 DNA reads TGTGCCAGCAGCTTAGTGGGCACTCCAGTGCATGAGCAGTTCTTC. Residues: CASSLVGTPVHEQFF.

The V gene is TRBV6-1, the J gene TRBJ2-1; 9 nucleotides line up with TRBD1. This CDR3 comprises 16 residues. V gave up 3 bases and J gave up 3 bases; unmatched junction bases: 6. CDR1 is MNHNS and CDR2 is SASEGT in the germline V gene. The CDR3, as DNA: TGTGCCAGCAGTGAGCCGGGACAGGGTCACTACAATGAGCAGTTCTTC. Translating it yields CASSEPGQGHYNEQFF.

This chain's CDR3 is CATRDREVFGYTF. CDR3 coding DNA: TGTGCCACCAGGGACAGGGAAGTGTTTGGCTACACCTTC. The chain links TRBV6-5 to TRBJ1-2, with TRBD1 matching 9 bases. Germline assignment: CDR1 MNHEY and CDR2 SVGAGI. With 10 bases clipped from V and 7 bases from J, the junction kept 10 bases outside the gene matches. The CDR3 loop spans 13 amino acids.

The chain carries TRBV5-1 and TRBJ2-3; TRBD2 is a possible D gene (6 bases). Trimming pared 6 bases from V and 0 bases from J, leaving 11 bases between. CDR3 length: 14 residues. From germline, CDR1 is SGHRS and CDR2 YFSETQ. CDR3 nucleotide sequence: TGCGCCAGCACCAAAGGGAGGAGCACAGATACGCAGTATTTT. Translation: CASTKGRSTDTQYF.

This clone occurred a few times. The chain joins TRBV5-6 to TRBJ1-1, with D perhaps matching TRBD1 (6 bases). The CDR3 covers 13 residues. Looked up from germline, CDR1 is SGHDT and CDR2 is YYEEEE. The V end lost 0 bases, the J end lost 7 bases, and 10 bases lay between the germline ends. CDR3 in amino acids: CASSLAGGNEAFF. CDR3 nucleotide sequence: TGTGCCAGCAGCTTGGCGGGGGGCAATGAAGCTTTCTTT.

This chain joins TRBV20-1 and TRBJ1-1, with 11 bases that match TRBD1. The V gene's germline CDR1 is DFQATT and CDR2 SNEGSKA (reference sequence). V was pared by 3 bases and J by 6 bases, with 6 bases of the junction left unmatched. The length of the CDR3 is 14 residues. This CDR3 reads CSASSGQGGSEAFF. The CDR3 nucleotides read TGCAGTGCTAGTTCGGGACAGGGGGGCTCTGAAGCTTTCTTT.

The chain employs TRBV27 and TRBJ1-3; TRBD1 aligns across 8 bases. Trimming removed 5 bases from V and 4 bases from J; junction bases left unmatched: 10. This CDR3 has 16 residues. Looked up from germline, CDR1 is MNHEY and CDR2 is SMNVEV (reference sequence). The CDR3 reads CASSPMGQANGNTIYF. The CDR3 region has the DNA TGTGCCAGCAGTCCGATGGGACAGGCAAACGGAAACACCATATATTTT.

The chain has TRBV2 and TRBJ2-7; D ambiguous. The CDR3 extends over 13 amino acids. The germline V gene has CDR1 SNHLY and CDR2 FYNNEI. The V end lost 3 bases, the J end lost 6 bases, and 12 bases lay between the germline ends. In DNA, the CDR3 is TGTGCCAGCAGTGAGGTCGAGCGTCGCGAGCAGTACTTC. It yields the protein CASSEVERREQYF.

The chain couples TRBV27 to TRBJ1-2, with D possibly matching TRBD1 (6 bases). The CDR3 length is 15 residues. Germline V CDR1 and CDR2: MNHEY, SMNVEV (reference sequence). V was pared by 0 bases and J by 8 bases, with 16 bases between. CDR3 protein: CASSLSIGGGRGYTF. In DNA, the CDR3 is TGTGCCAGCAGTTTATCGATTGGGGGCGGGCGGGGCTACACCTTC.